A single sample is the source of the 12 T cell receptor beta chains below, sequenced in a study of blood T cell repertoires in COVID-19. Generated by immunoSEQ multiplex PCR, the TCRdb table keeps only in-frame clones and is missing some. Among about 220,000 clones, approximately 92% were seen once, and the ten largest hold about 3.3%. Sequencing was performed on PBMCs or T cells enriched from blood (not recorded which). Receptors were obtained from a woman aged 18-30 years in a cohort exposed to, infected with or recovered from COVID-19 (not recorded which).

The chain joins TRBV28 to TRBJ1-4, with 7 bases identical to TRBD1. J lost 3 bases, V lost 3 bases, and 16 bases had no gene match. The CDR3 extends over 19 amino acids. Germline V gene data show CDR1 as MDHEN and CDR2 as SYDVKM. The CDR3 loop reads CASSLEEQGKGWANEKLFF. For the CDR3, the DNA is TGTGCCAGCAGTTTGGAAGAACAGGGGAAAGGATGGGCTAATGAAAAACTGTTTTTT.

This chain joins TRBV20-1 and TRBJ2-5; D is ambiguous. The CDR3 runs 11 residues. The germline V and J ends were trimmed by 4 bases and 7 bases, with 10 bases remaining between them. Germline loops: CDR1 DFQATT, CDR2 SNEGSKA (reference sequence). The CDR3 sequence is CSAIEPRTQYF. The CDR3 nucleotides read TGCAGTGCTATCGAGCCGCGGACCCAGTACTTC.

The chain uses TRBV5-1 and TRBJ2-1, with 13 positions matching TRBD2. The germline gives CDR1 SGHRS, CDR2 YFSETQ. The CDR3 extends over 16 amino acids. The V segment lost 4 bases and the J segment 3 bases; nucleotides outside the gene matches: 4. CDR3 amino acids: CASSPGTSGDYNEQFF. The CDR3 nucleotides read TGCGCCAGCAGCCCAGGGACTAGCGGGGACTACAATGAGCAGTTCTTC.

This clone has only a few counts. The genes are TRBV7-2 and TRBJ1-5, with a tentative D call TRBD1 (5 bases). The CDR3 has 15 residues. V was shortened by 1 base and J by 3 bases, with 10 bases between the two germline ends. Per the germline V gene, CDR1 is SGHTA and CDR2 is FQGNSA. CDR3 amino acids: CASSLGGRFNQPQHF. The CDR3 DNA reads as TGTGCCAGCAGCTTAGGGGGCAGATTCAATCAGCCCCAGCATTTT.

The genes are TRBV4-1 and TRBJ1-4; 10 bases agree with TRBD1. The junction had 2 bases not matched to a gene; V was cut back by 8 bases and J by 5 bases. CDR3 size: 13 residues. In germline, CDR1 is MGHRA, CDR2 YSYEKL. The CDR3 loop is CASRGQGNEKLFF. The CDR3, as DNA: TGCGCCAGCCGGGGACAGGGGAATGAAAAACTGTTTTTT.

The chain uses TRBV27 and TRBJ1-1; D not resolved. The CDR3 runs 15 residues. V was shortened by 0 bases and J by 4 bases, with 12 bases between the two germline ends. Germline V lookup: CDR1 MNHEY, CDR2 SMNVEV (reference sequence). The CDR3 DNA reads as TGTGCCAGCAGTTTATCCACAGTGTTGGGCACTGAAGCTTTCTTT. Protein sequence: CASSLSTVLGTEAFF.

The chain combines TRBV28 with TRBJ2-7; the match to TRBD1 covers 7 bases. The CDR3 sequence is 14 residues long. Per germline, CDR1 MDHEN and CDR2 SYDVKM. Losses at the gene ends were 2 bases for V and 4 bases for J; bases not matched to a gene: 5. The DNA of the CDR3 is TGTGCCAGCAGTTTACTCGACAGGGAATACGAGCAGTACTTC. Protein sequence: CASSLLDREYEQYF.

Remarks on this clone: The sample has other DNA sequences that encode this CDR3 too. The V gene is TRBV19, the J gene TRBJ1-1, with 7 bases that match TRBD1. Germline V lookup: CDR1 LNHDA, CDR2 SQIVND (reference sequence). The junction had 2 bases not matched to a gene; V was cut back by 4 bases and J by 3 bases. There are 13 residues in the CDR3. CDR3 DNA: TGTGCCAGTAGTAGCGACAGGGACACTGAAGCTTTCTTT. This encodes CASSSDRDTEAFF.

V is TRBV4-2 and J is TRBJ1-5, with D perhaps TRBD1 (5 bases). This CDR3 has 15 amino acids. The ends were cut back, 4 bases at V and 3 bases at J, with 13 bases in the middle. Germline CDR1 LGHNA, CDR2 YNFKEQ. This CDR3 is CASSPWGDDNQPQHF. The CDR3 DNA sequence: TGTGCCAGCAGCCCCTGGGGGGATGACAATCAGCCCCAGCATTTT.

The chain links TRBV24-1 to TRBJ2-5; D perhaps matches TRBD2 (6 bases). The CDR3 runs to 17 residues. V lost 2 bases and J 5 bases, leaving 20 bases between the germline ends. In germline, CDR1 is KGHDR, CDR2 SFDVKD. The CDR3 nucleotides are TGTGCCACCAGTGATTCCAACCGGGACTTCGGGAGCGAGACCCAGTACTTC. This translates into CATSDSNRDFGSETQYF.

This rearrangement joins TRBV12-5 to TRBJ1-2; D not resolved. Germline V gene sequence: CDR1 LGHNT, CDR2 FRNRAP. The CDR3 is made up of 15 amino acids. V gave up 3 bases and J gave up 3 bases, with 14 bases separating them. CDR3: CASGFGRLRDYGYTF. In nucleotides, the CDR3 is TGTGCTAGTGGTTTTGGGCGTCTTCGAGACTATGGCTACACCTTC.

The rearrangement links TRBV2 to TRBJ1-6; possible D gene TRBD1, 5 bases. The germline V gene encodes CDR1 SNHLY and CDR2 FYNNEI. V was shortened by 6 bases and J by 2 bases, with 11 bases between the two germline ends. The CDR3 contains 15 residues. The CDR3 DNA reads TGTGCCAGCAGGCAGGGAGGCGCCTATAATTCACCCCTCCACTTT. Its protein is CASRQGGAYNSPLHF.